This passage covers 5 T cell receptor beta chains from one sample sequenced in a study of T cell responses to AZD1222 COVID-19 vaccine. Assay used: immunoSEQ multiplex PCR; TCRdb lists only in-frame clones, some missing. The data hold 100,000 to 150,000 clones, with 92% observed a single time. The input for sequencing was peripheral blood, taken 28 days after the second AZD1222 dose. These receptors came from an adult who received the AZD1222 COVID-19 vaccine.

J is TRBJ1-1 and V is TRBV10-2; D call uncertain. The CDR3 is 12 amino acids. V lost 6 bases to trimming and J lost 0 bases, with 5 bases between them. Germline assignment: CDR1 WSHSY and CDR2 SAAADI. CDR3 protein: CASRDLNTEAFF. The CDR3 DNA reads TGCGCCAGCAGGGATCTGAACACTGAAGCTTTCTTT.

This clone was detected once. The rearrangement links TRBV7-9 to TRBJ2-2, with a tentative D call TRBD2 (6 bases). Trimming left V 5 bases short and J 3 bases short, with 13 bases between. Per the germline V gene, CDR1 is SEHNR and CDR2 is FQNEAQ (reference sequence). The CDR3 loop spans 15 amino acids. This CDR3 reads CASSPGSSDTGELFF. CDR3 DNA: TGTGCCAGCAGCCCCGGTTCTAGCGACACCGGGGAGCTGTTTTTT.

This sequence joins TRBV7-2 and TRBJ1-5; maybe TRBD1 (6 bases). From germline, CDR1 is SGHTA and CDR2 FQGNSA. V lost 4 bases to trimming and J lost 0 bases, with 7 bases between them. The CDR3 contains 14 residues. The CDR3 reads CASSSDSSNQPQHF. CDR3 in DNA: TGTGCCAGCAGCTCGGACAGTAGCAATCAGCCCCAGCATTTT.

The V and J genes are TRBV5-1 and TRBJ2-3; TRBD2 might be the D (6 bases). Trimming stripped 4 bases from V and 2 bases from J, with 11 bases between. This CDR3 spans 14 amino acids. CDR1 and CDR2 (germline): SGHRS, YFSETQ. CDR3 nucleotides: TGCGCCAGCAGCCCGGGGGAGATCACAGATACGCAGTATTTT. It specifies CASSPGEITDTQYF.

This clone was found once. The chain combines TRBV7-2 with TRBJ2-3; 8 nucleotides line up with TRBD1. With 1 base clipped from V and 4 bases from J, the junction kept 7 bases outside the gene matches. The CDR3 runs 16 residues. Germline CDR1 reads SGHTA; CDR2 reads FQGNSA. CDR3 sequence reads: CASSLVGRGQADTQYF. The CDR3 bases are TGTGCCAGCAGCTTAGTCGGCAGGGGGCAGGCAGATACGCAGTATTTT. Full variable domain (remainder filled in from reference TRBV7-2 and TRBJ2-3): GAGVSQSPSNKVTEKGKDVELRCDPISGHTALYWYRQSLGQGLEFLIYFQGNSAPDKSGLPSDRFSAERTGGSVSTLTIQRTQQEDSAVYLCASSLVGRGQADTQYFGPGTRLTVL.